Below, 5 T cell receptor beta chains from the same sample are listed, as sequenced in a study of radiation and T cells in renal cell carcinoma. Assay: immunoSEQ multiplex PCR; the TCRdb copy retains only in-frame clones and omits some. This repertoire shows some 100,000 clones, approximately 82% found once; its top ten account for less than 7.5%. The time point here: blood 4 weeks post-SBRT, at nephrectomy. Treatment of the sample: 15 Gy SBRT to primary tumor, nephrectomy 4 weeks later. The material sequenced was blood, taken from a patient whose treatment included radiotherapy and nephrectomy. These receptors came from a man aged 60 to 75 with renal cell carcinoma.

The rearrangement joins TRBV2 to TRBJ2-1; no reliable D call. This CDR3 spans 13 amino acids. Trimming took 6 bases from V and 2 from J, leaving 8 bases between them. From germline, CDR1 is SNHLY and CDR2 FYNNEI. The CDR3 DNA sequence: TGTGCCAGCAGGGGTGATGCCTACAATGAGCAGTTCTTC. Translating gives CASRGDAYNEQFF. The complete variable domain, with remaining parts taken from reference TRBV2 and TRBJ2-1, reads EPEVTQTPSHQVTQMGQEVILRCVPISNHLYFYWYRQILGQKVEFLVSFYNNEISEKSEIFDDQFSVERPDGSNFTLKIRSTKLEDSAMYFCASRGDAYNEQFFGPGTRLTVL.

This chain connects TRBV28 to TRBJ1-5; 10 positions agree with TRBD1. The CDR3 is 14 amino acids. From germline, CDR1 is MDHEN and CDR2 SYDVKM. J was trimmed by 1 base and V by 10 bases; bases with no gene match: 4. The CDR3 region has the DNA TGTGCCACCGACAGGGGGCAAAGCAATCAGCCCCAGCATTTT. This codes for CATDRGQSNQPQHF.

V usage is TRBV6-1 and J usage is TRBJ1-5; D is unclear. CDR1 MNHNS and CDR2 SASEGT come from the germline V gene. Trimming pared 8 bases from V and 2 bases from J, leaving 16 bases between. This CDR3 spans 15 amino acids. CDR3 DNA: TGTGCCAGCCAAGTCGGTCGGTCAGGCAATCAGCCCCAGCATTTT. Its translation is CASQVGRSGNQPQHF.

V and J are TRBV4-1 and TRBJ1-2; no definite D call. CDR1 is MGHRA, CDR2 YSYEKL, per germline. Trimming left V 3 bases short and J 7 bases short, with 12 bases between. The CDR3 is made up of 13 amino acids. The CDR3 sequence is CASSQGSLLGYTF. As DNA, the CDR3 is TGCGCCAGCAGCCAGGGGTCCCTCCTTGGCTACACCTTC.

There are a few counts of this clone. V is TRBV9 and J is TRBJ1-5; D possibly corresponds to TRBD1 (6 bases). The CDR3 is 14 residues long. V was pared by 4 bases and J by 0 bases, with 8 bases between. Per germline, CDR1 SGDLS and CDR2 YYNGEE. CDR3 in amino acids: CASSPQGSNQPQHF. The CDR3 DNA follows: TGTGCCAGCAGCCCACAGGGTAGCAATCAGCCCCAGCATTTT.